This TCR beta chain was identified in a study of blood T cell repertoires in COVID-19 (TCRdb year 2020). Broadly, across the study: Collaborator samples came from the United States, Italy and Spain and covered acute and convalescent phases of COVID-19. Where available, HLA class I and class II types were obtained from metadata supplied by the sample provider rather than from assay-based typing. The repertoires were made available in a free public database intended to serve as a resource for research on the immune response to SARS-CoV-2. Deeply sampled blood TCRbeta repertoires from subjects exposed to, actively infected with, or recovered from COVID-19 were included in the dataset. Sample metadata almost always included a de-identified subject ID, COVID-19 status, age in years and sex. The samples were drawn from two sources: the first 160 participants of the ongoing ImmuneRACE study, and 1,000 to 1,500 subjects contributed by 6 global collaborators. The material from the prospective study consisted of cDNA or gDNA derived from T cells, B-cell-depleted T cells, or PBMCs. Broad study findings and their caveats: How much clinical and demographic metadata was included differed by source and by participant, and the metadata was provided uncurated.

CDR1 and CDR2 (PRHDT, FYEKMQ) derive from the germline V gene (reference sequence). The cysteine opens and the phenylalanine closes a CDR3 of 14 amino acids. Only CDR3 DNA is held: 42 bases, read in frame from base 1. Trimming at the junction amounts to 5 bases on V and 3 bases on J, and the germline ends lie 13 bases apart. Participants in the prospective study were aged roughly 18 to 100 years, lived in 24 United States geographic areas, and enrolled through a virtual design. Cohort assignment in the prospective study relied on participant-reported clinical history from a screening survey and a study questionnaire. For ImmuneRACE Cohort 3, a participant was defined as recovered based on two consecutive negative NP/OP PCR tests, clearance by a healthcare professional, or resolution of symptoms. In the prospective study, mobile phlebotomists collected whole blood, serum and a nasopharyngeal or oropharyngeal swab from each participant. Participants in the prospective study had the option to provide additional blood draws and questionnaires over an approximately two-month period. Before DNA extraction, prospective study blood samples were shipped either frozen or at room temperature.

About this clone itself: The antigen it binds to is not known. It has no much larger one-base neighbor in the sample; base qualities were not kept.

The immunoSEQ Assay, a bias-controlled multiplex PCR, was used to amplify TCRbeta CDR3 regions from genomic DNA. The source study handled its data this way. The number of nucleated cells in each sample was estimated by amplification of reference gene primers within the assay. To quantify the absolute abundance of each unique TCRbeta CDR3 rearrangement, sequence reads were collapsed and filtered. For each sample, productive Simpson clonality was calculated by taking the square root of Simpson's diversity index across productive rearrangements. TCRdb carries this immuneACCESS record with in-frame sequences only. Its versions omit some clonotypes, under half of them owing to an unresolved V gene in the studies checked, with the rest unexplained. V and J calls and clone size are given by that table; D and trimming were obtained from the DNA. In all, the sample holds around 140,000 clones, and 60% to 80% of those were seen once. In total, the top ten clones hold about 3.2% of the sample.

This clonotype originated in a woman aged 45 to 65 who had recovered from COVID-19. The chain joins TRBV13 to TRBJ1-1; D gene: possibly TRBD1, on 5 matching bases. The sample was PBMCs or T cells enriched from blood (not recorded which). The DNA reads as follows: TGTGCCAGCAGCGAGGGTGGGGGGGACACTGAAGCTTTCTTT. Its protein reads: CASSEGGGDTEAFF.